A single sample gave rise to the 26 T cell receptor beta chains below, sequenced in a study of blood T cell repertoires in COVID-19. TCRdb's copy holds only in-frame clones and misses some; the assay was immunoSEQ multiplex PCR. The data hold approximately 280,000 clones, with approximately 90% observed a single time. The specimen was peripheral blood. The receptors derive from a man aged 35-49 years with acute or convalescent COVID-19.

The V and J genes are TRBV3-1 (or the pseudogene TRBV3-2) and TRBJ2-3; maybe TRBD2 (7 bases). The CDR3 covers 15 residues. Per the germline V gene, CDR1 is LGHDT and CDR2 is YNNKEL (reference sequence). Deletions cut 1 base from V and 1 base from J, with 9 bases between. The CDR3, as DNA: TGTGCCAGCAGCCAAGGGGAGGGGGGCACAGATACGCAGTATTTT. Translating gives CASSQGEGGTDTQYF.

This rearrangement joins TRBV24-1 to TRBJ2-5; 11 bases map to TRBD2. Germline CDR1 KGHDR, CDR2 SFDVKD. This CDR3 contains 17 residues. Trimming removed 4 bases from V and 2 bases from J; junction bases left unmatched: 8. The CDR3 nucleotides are TGTGCCACCAGTGACAAGACTAGCGGGGCTGCTCAAGAGACCCAGTACTTC. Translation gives CATSDKTSGAAQETQYF.

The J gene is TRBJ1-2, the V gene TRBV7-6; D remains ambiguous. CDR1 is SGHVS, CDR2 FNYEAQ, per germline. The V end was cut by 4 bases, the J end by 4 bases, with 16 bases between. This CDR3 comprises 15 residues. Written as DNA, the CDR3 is TGTGCCAGCAGCTCTAGCGCGGCAGGAATCTATGGCTACACCTTC. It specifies CASSSSAAGIYGYTF.

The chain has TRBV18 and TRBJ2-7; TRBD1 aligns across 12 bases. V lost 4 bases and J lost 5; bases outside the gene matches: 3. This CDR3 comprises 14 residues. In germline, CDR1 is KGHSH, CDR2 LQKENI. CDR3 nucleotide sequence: TGTGCCAGCTCACTTGGGACAGGGGGCCACGAGCAGTACTTC. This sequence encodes CASSLGTGGHEQYF.

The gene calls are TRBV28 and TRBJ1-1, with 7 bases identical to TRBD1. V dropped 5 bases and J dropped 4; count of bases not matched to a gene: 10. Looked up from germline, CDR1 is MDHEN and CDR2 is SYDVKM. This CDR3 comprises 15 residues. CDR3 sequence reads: CASSPPGAGGTEAFF. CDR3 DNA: TGTGCCAGCAGTCCCCCGGGGGCAGGGGGCACTGAAGCTTTCTTT.

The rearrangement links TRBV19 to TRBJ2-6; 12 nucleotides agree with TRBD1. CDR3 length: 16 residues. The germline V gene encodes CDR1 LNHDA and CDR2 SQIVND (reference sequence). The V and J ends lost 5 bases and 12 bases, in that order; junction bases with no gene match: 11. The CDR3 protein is CASSDPGTGGMGVLTF. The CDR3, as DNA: TGTGCCAGTAGTGACCCCGGGACAGGGGGCATGGGCGTCCTGACTTTC.

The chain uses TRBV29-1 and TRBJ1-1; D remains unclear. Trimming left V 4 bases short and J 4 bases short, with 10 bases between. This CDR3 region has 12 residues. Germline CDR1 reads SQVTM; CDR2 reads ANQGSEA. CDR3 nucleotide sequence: TGCAGCGTTGGTCCCCCGGGCACTGAAGCTTTCTTT. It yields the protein CSVGPPGTEAFF.

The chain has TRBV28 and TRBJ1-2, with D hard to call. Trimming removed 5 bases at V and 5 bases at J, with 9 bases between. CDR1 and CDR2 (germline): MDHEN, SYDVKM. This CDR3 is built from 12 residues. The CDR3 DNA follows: TGTGCCAGCAGTCTGGCCGGGTATGGCTACACCTTC. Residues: CASSLAGYGYTF.

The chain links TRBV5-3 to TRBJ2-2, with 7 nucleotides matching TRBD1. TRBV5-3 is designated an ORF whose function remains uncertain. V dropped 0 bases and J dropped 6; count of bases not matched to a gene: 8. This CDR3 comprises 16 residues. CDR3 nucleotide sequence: TGTGCCAGAAGCTTGGTGGGACAGAGAGGGGCCGGGGAGCTGTTTTTT. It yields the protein CARSLVGQRGAGELFF.

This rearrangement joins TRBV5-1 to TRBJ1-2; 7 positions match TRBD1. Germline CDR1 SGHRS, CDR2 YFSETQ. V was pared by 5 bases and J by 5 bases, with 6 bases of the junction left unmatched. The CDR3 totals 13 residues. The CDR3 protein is CASRDDRDYGYTF. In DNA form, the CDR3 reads TGCGCCAGCAGGGACGACAGGGATTATGGCTACACCTTC.

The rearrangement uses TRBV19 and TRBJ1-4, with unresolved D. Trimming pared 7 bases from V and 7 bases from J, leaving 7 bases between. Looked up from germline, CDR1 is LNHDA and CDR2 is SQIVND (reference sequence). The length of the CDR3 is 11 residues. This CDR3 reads CASTVREKLFF. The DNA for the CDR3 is TGTGCCAGTACCGTTCGTGAAAAACTGTTTTTT. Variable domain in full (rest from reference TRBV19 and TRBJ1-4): DGGITQSPKYLFRKEGQNVTLSCEQNLNHDAMYWYRQDPGQGLRLIYYSQIVNDFQKGDIAEGYSVSREKKESFPLTVTSAQKNPTAFYLCASTVREKLFFGSGTQLSVL.

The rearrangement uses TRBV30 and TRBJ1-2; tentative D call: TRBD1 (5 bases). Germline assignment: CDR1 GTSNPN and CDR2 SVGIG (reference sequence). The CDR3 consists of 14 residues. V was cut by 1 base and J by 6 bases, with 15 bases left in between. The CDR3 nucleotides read TGTGCCTGGAGTGGGGGGGTCGGTCGGGATGGCTACACCTTC. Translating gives CAWSGGVGRDGYTF.

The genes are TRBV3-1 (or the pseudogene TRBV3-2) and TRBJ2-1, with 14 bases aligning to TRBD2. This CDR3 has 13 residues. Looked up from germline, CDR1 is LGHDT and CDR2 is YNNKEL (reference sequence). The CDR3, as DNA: TGTGCTACGGGACTAGCGGGGGCCGGGGGGCAGTTCTTC. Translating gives CATGLAGAGGQFF.

This CDR3 reads CASSLGGGGHSPLHF. CDR3 nucleotides: TGTGCCAGCAGCTTAGGTGGAGGGGGCCATTCACCCCTCCACTTT. The chain has TRBV7-2 and TRBJ1-6; TRBD1 aligns across 7 bases. Trimming at V came to 1 base and at J to 8 bases, leaving 5 bases not matched to a gene. The CDR3 runs to 15 residues. CDR1 is SGHTA and CDR2 is FQGNSA in the germline V gene.

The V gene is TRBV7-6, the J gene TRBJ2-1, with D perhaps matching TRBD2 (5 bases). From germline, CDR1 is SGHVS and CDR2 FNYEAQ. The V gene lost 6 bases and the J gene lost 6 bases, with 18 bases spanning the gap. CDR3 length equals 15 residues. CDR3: CASSLEAGVGNEQFF. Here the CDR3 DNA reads TGTGCCAGCAGTTTGGAGGCCGGGGTTGGCAATGAGCAGTTCTTC.

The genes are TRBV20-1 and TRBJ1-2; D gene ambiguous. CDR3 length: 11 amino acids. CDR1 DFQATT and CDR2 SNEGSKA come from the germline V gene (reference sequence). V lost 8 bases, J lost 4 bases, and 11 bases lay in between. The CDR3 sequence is CSLQRVYGYTF. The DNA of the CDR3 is TGCAGTCTTCAACGAGTCTATGGCTACACCTTC.

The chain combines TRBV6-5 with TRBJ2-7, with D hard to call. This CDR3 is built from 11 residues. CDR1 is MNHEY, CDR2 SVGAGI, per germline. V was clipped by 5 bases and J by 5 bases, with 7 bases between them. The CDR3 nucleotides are TGTGCCAGCAGTAACAACGACGAGCAGTACTTC. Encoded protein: CASSNNDEQYF.

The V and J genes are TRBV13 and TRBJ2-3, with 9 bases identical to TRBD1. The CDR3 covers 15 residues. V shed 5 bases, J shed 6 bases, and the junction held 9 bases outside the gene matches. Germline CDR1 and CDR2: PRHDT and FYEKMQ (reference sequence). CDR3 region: CASSNPGQGSDTQYF. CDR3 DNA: TGTGCCAGCAGCAACCCGGGACAGGGTAGTGATACGCAGTATTTT. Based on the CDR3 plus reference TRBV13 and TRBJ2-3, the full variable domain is AAGVIQSPRHLIKEKRETATLKCYPIPRHDTVYWYQQGPGQDPQFLISFYEKMQSDKGSIPDRFSAQQFSDYHSELNMSSLELGDSALYFCASSNPGQGSDTQYFGPGTRLTVL.

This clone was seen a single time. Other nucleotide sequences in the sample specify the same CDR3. CDR3 sequence reads: CASSLGGMNTEAFF. CDR3 coding DNA: TGCGCCAGCAGCTTGGGCGGAATGAACACTGAAGCTTTCTTT. The chain employs TRBV5-1 and TRBJ1-1; D gene uncertain. The length of the CDR3 is 14 residues. Germline V gene data show CDR1 as SGHRS and CDR2 as YFSETQ. V lost 0 bases to trimming and J lost 0 bases, with 6 bases between them. Variable domain in full (rest from reference TRBV5-1 and TRBJ1-1): KAGVTQTPRYLIKTRGQQVTLSCSPISGHRSVSWYQQTPGQGLQFLFEYFSETQRNKGNFPGRFSGRQFSNSRSEMNVSTLELGDSALYLCASSLGGMNTEAFFGQGTRLTVV.

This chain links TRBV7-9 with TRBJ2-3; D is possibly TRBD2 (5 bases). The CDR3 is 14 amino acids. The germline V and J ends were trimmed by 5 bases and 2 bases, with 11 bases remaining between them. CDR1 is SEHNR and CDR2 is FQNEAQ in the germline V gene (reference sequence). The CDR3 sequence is CASSPSGNTDTQYF. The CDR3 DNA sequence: TGTGCCAGCAGCCCCTCGGGGAACACAGATACGCAGTATTTT.

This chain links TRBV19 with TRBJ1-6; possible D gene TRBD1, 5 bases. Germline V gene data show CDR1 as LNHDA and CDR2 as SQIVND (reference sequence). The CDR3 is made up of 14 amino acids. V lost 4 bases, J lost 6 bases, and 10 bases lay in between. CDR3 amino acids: CASSTRGSNSPLHF. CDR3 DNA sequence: TGTGCCAGTAGTACTAGGGGTAGTAATTCACCCCTCCACTTT.

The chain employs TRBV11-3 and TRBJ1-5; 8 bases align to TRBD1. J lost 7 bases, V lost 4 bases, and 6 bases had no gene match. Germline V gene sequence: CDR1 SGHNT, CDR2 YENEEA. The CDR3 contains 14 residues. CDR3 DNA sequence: TGTGCCAGCAGCTGGGACAGGCAGGGCCAGCCCCAGCATTTT. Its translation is CASSWDRQGQPQHF.

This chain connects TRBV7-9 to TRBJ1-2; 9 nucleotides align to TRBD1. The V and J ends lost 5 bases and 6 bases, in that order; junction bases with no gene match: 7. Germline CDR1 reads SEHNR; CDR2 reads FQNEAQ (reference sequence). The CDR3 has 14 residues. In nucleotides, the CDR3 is TGTGCCAGCAGCATCCGGGACAGGGTGGATGGCTACACCTTC. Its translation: CASSIRDRVDGYTF.

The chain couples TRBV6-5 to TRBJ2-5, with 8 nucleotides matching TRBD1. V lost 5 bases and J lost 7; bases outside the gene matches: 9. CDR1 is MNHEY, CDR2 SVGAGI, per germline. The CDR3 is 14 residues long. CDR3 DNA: TGTGCCAGCAGTCACGACAGGGGCAGGGGGACCCAGTACTTC. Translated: CASSHDRGRGTQYF.

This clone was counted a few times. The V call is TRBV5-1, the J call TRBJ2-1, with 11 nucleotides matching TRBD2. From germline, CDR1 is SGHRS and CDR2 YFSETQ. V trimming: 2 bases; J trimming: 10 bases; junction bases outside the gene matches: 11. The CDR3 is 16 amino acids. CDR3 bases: TGCGCCAGCAGCTTCAACCCCCGCACTAGCGGGGGCGAGCAGTTCTTC. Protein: CASSFNPRTSGGEQFF.

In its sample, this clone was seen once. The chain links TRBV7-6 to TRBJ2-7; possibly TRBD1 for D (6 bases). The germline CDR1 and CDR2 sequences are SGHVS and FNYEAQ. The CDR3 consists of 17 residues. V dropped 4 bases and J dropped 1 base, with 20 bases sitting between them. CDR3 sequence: CASSSIQGTAPSYEQYF. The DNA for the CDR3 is TGTGCCAGCAGCTCAATTCAGGGGACGGCGCCTTCCTACGAGCAGTACTTC.